Listed below are T cell receptor beta chains from one sample, sequenced in a study of blood T cell repertoires in COVID-19. Clones were sequenced by immunoSEQ multiplex PCR, and TCRdb holds only the in-frame ones, with some missing. The repertoire holds some 300,000 clones, with roughly 89% as singletons. The sequenced sample was PBMCs or T cells enriched from blood (not recorded which). Receptors originate from a woman between 50 and 59 years old who had been exposed to COVID-19. The CDR3 runs from the conserved cysteine through the conserved F or W. D genes are given only for firm matches. The size of a clone is reported for some rows only, either as once, few or many, or as a class for expanded clones.

clone_size: NA
j_call: TRBJ2-7
d_call: NA
v_call: TRBV7-2
cdr3_nt: TGTGCCAGCAGCTTGGTAGTAATGATGGAGCAGTACTTC
cdr3_aa: CASSLVVMMEQYF

clone_size: NA
j_call: TRBJ2-3
d_call: TRBD2
v_call: TRBV7-8
cdr3_nt: TGTGCCAGCAGCTTTGGGACGGGGGGGCTCCTCGCAGATACGCAGTATTTT
cdr3_aa: CASSFGTGGLLADTQYF

clone_size: NA
j_call: TRBJ1-2
d_call: NA
v_call: TRBV13
cdr3_nt: TGTGCCAGCAGCTTAAAGCACAACCCGCGGGGCTACACCTTC
cdr3_aa: CASSLKHNPRGYTF

clone_size: NA
j_call: TRBJ1-2
d_call: NA
v_call: TRBV6-5
cdr3_nt: TGTGCCAGCAGCCACGCAAGCGGGCAGGTATATGGCTACACCTTC
cdr3_aa: CASSHASGQVYGYTF

clone_size: once
j_call: TRBJ1-6
d_call: NA
v_call: TRBV3-1/TRBV3-2
cdr3_nt: TGTGCCAGCAGCCAGATGTGGGCAGGGGTTGGTTCACCCCTCCACTTT
cdr3_aa: CASSQMWAGVGSPLHF

clone_size: NA
j_call: TRBJ1-2
d_call: NA
v_call: TRBV2
cdr3_nt: TGTGCCAGCAGTGAATCCGGCGGATCCTATGGCTACACCTTC
cdr3_aa: CASSESGGSYGYTF

clone_size: NA
j_call: TRBJ1-2
d_call: NA
v_call: TRBV6-1
cdr3_nt: TGTGCCAGCAGTGAAGCGCTTACATCAGCGTATGGCTACACCTTC
cdr3_aa: CASSEALTSAYGYTF

clone_size: few
j_call: TRBJ2-5
d_call: TRBD1
v_call: TRBV7-9
cdr3_nt: TGTGCCAGCACCCCCGGAGACAGGGGTCAAGAGACCCAGTACTTC
cdr3_aa: CASTPGDRGQETQYF

clone_size: NA
j_call: TRBJ2-1
d_call: NA
v_call: TRBV9
cdr3_nt: TGTGCCAGCAGCGTAGAGTGGGCGACCGAGCAGTTCTTC
cdr3_aa: CASSVEWATEQFF

clone_size: NA
j_call: TRBJ1-2
d_call: TRBD1
v_call: TRBV28
cdr3_nt: TGTGCCAGCAGAACCGGGACAGCCAGCGGCTACACCTTC
cdr3_aa: CASRTGTASGYTF

clone_size: few
j_call: TRBJ1-3
d_call: NA
v_call: TRBV10-3
cdr3_nt: TGTGCCACAGGCGGGGGGTTCGATTCTGGAAACACCATATATTTT
cdr3_aa: CATGGGFDSGNTIYF

clone_size: NA
j_call: TRBJ2-7
d_call: NA
v_call: TRBV11-2
cdr3_nt: TGTGCCAGCAGCTTATCCCCAGGGAATTACGAGCAGTACTTC
cdr3_aa: CASSLSPGNYEQYF

clone_size: NA
j_call: TRBJ1-5
d_call: NA
v_call: TRBV16
cdr3_nt: TGTGCCAGCAGCCACGGAGGCAGGGACTCTGGTCAGCCCCAGCATTTT
cdr3_aa: CASSHGGRDSGQPQHF